The text below deals with one T cell receptor (beta chain). Antigen: not known. The CDR3 is 15 residues long. Looked up from germline, CDR1 is MNHEY and CDR2 is SVGAGI. V lost 6 bases and J lost 3, with 14 bases in between. The sample originates from a study of T cells after yellow fever vaccination. Template-switching 5'RACE yielded the TCR cDNA; a universal primer site and UMIs were added in the process. TCRdb reanalysed the 5' RACE reads using MiXCR and keeps one entry per CDR3 protein. There are some 560,000 distinct CDR3 sequences in the sample; 17% occur only once, and roughly 17% lies in the top ten. Points from the study as a whole: Only a small proportion of the clonotypes turned up in both the CD4 and the CD8 compartments, likely arising from convergent recombination. Reappearing after the booster were most of the clones from primary vaccination (less than 98% CD4, 88% CD8). It was a weaker secondary response, yet one that peaked faster, at day 5 versus 15.

The chain uses TRBV6-5 and TRBJ2-2, with D maybe TRBD1 (6 bases). The specimen was PBMCs, collected less than 6 days after the first yellow fever vaccination. The sequence was collected from a man aged 18 to 30 who received the YFV17D yellow fever vaccine. The DNA for the CDR3 is TGTGCCAGCAGCTTAAGGTGGACAGACACCGGGGAGCTGTTTTTT. Amino acid sequence: CASSLRWTDTGELFF.